Listed below are T cell receptor beta chains from one sample, sequenced in a study of T cells expressing NK-cell markers. TCRdb re-called the 5' RACE reads, yielding one record per CDR3 amino acid sequence without DNA. Its table lists almost 450,000 distinct CDR3 sequences. The sample was blood T cells: a sorted CD56 or NKG2C T cell subset, CD4+ or CD8+ T cells, or bulk PBMC T cells (not recorded which). These receptor sequences come from a woman aged 18-70 years in good health. Each CDR3 is given with its conserved first and last residue. Each record gives: J gene, V gene, CDR3 protein.

j_gene: TRBJ1-2; v_gene: TRBV7-2; CDR3aa: CASSRKREDGYTF
j_gene: TRBJ1-1; v_gene: TRBV5-1; CDR3aa: CASSQQTGFAEAFF
j_gene: TRBJ2-2; v_gene: TRBV4-3; CDR3aa: CASSQEPGGARPGELFF
j_gene: TRBJ1-1; v_gene: TRBV28; CDR3aa: CASSFFSSEAFF
j_gene: TRBJ2-1; v_gene: TRBV10-3; CDR3aa: CAISLGTSLPEQFF
j_gene: TRBJ1-5; v_gene: TRBV28; CDR3aa: CASRRDPNQPQHF
j_gene: TRBJ2-5; v_gene: TRBV9; CDR3aa: CASTLGGQLQETQYF
j_gene: TRBJ2-1; v_gene: TRBV12-3/TRBV12-4; CDR3aa: CASSFPRYEQFF
j_gene: TRBJ1-4; v_gene: TRBV7-9; CDR3aa: CASSLYGGDEKLFF
j_gene: TRBJ2-3; v_gene: TRBV14; CDR3aa: CASSQVMSTDTQYF
j_gene: TRBJ2-7; v_gene: TRBV29-1; CDR3aa: CSGRLADTYEQYF
j_gene: TRBJ2-5; v_gene: TRBV12-3/TRBV12-4; CDR3aa: CASSAPKDPLGETQYF
j_gene: TRBJ1-6; v_gene: TRBV12-3/TRBV12-4; CDR3aa: CASSPLFLPLHF
j_gene: TRBJ1-1; v_gene: TRBV12-3/TRBV12-4; CDR3aa: CASRRGETEAFF
j_gene: TRBJ2-7; v_gene: TRBV15; CDR3aa: CATSRGTAAYEQYF
j_gene: TRBJ2-1; v_gene: TRBV4-3; CDR3aa: CASSQDWRGTEQFF
j_gene: TRBJ1-2; v_gene: TRBV6-5; CDR3aa: CASSWTRTGNYGYTF
j_gene: TRBJ2-3; v_gene: TRBV30; CDR3aa: CAWSVSVTDTQYF
j_gene: TRBJ2-3; v_gene: TRBV27; CDR3aa: CASSWAWGNTDTQYF
j_gene: TRBJ1-1; v_gene: TRBV5-1; CDR3aa: CASSSNWDSTEAFF
j_gene: TRBJ2-5; v_gene: TRBV29-1; CDR3aa: CSVHTGGETQYF
j_gene: TRBJ2-5; v_gene: TRBV29-1; CDR3aa: CSVPLVETQYF
j_gene: TRBJ2-7; v_gene: TRBV7-9; CDR3aa: CASSWASGSLEQYF
j_gene: TRBJ2-7; v_gene: TRBV7-2; CDR3aa: CASSLDRVLGEQYF
j_gene: TRBJ2-3; v_gene: TRBV5-1; CDR3aa: CASSSSLAEITDTQYF
j_gene: TRBJ1-1; v_gene: TRBV12-3/TRBV12-4; CDR3aa: CASSTKLGTGNTEAFF
j_gene: TRBJ2-3; v_gene: TRBV29-1; CDR3aa: CSVRGMDTQYF
j_gene: TRBJ2-2; v_gene: TRBV5-5; CDR3aa: CASSEGRRVTTGELFF
j_gene: TRBJ1-5; v_gene: TRBV6-2/TRBV6-3; CDR3aa: CASRKVSGGLGNQPQHF
j_gene: TRBJ2-3; v_gene: TRBV4-1; CDR3aa: CASSQGGRSQYTDTQYF
j_gene: TRBJ1-1; v_gene: TRBV29-1; CDR3aa: CSVRTGEGGLALHEAFF
j_gene: TRBJ1-6; v_gene: TRBV29-1; CDR3aa: CSVRQGIYSPLHF
j_gene: TRBJ1-1; v_gene: TRBV4-3; CDR3aa: CASSQDRGLPMNTEAFF
j_gene: TRBJ2-7; v_gene: TRBV15; CDR3aa: CATSRDPPTTSGSHEQYF
j_gene: TRBJ1-2; v_gene: TRBV4-1; CDR3aa: CASTLFLTGGDGYTF
j_gene: TRBJ2-5; v_gene: TRBV3-1; CDR3aa: CASSHVRETQYF
j_gene: TRBJ2-3; v_gene: TRBV7-3; CDR3aa: CASSPPGGSTDTQYF
j_gene: TRBJ2-6; v_gene: TRBV15; CDR3aa: CATSRDGRHSGANVLTF
j_gene: TRBJ2-7; v_gene: TRBV28; CDR3aa: CASSLGAGGRVYEQYF
j_gene: TRBJ2-5; v_gene: TRBV3-1; CDR3aa: CASSQRRRQETQYF
j_gene: TRBJ2-7; v_gene: TRBV6-1; CDR3aa: CATSDVYEQYF
j_gene: TRBJ2-4; v_gene: TRBV5-6; CDR3aa: CASSFAGVFQAKNIQYF